These T cell receptor beta chains were read from a single sample in a study of blood T cell repertoires in COVID-19. Generated by immunoSEQ multiplex PCR, the TCRdb table keeps only in-frame clones and is missing some. The sample yields approximately 250,000 clones, over 75% seen once. Specimen: peripheral blood. All receptors derive from a human donor in a cohort sampled during active COVID-19. CDR3s include the opening cysteine and the closing phenylalanine or tryptophan. The size of a clone is reported for some rows only, either as once, few or many, or as a class for expanded clones.

TRBJ2-5,TRBV19,-,CASSIAASGGGTQYF
TRBJ2-3,TRBV7-9,-,CASMRVSTDTQYF
TRBJ2-1,TRBV15,-,CATSRVERVHNEQFF
TRBJ1-5,TRBV5-3,-,CARSSPTSPGQPQHF
TRBJ2-7,TRBV12-3/TRBV12-4,-,CASGQGVEGEQYF
TRBJ1-1,TRBV7-9,-,CASSLEGVSNTEAFF
TRBJ1-1,TRBV28,-,CASATPGVGAFF
TRBJ2-1,TRBV18,-,CASSPGTSGEQFF
TRBJ2-1,TRBV20-1,-,CSASFLDTKTFRSYNEQFF
TRBJ1-6,TRBV6-5,many,CASSFTISGTAALHF
TRBJ2-5,TRBV5-1,-,CASSLTEYQETQYF
TRBJ2-1,TRBV28,-,CASSFLAGRFNEQFF
TRBJ1-4,TRBV5-1,-,CASSNTGQEKLFF
TRBJ2-7,TRBV3-1/TRBV3-2,-,CASSQDRAAPYEQYF
TRBJ2-1,TRBV19,few,CASTSRGSGRVSNEQFF
TRBJ1-3,TRBV15,-,CATSRDKSRGEDTIYF
TRBJ1-6,TRBV7-2,-,CASTLGRLSSYNSPLHF
TRBJ2-3,TRBV28,-,CASKGADTQYF
TRBJ1-2,TRBV7-2,once,CASSLGGALLSNYGYTF
TRBJ1-2,TRBV4-3,-,CASSPTHGDRGNDGYTF
TRBJ1-2,TRBV7-2,-,CASTVAGGYGYTF
TRBJ1-2,TRBV5-4,-,CASSFPRGDGYTF
TRBJ2-1,TRBV5-1,-,CASSPMDRGPNEQFF
TRBJ2-3,TRBV9,-,CASSAQGVWSDTQYF
TRBJ2-3,TRBV9,-,CASSPSGLAGDTQYF
TRBJ2-3,TRBV19,-,CASSIRAGTSTDTQYF
TRBJ1-5,TRBV6-6,-,CASSYSGVNSNQPQHF
TRBJ2-1,TRBV5-1,-,CASRFSGQGYNEQFF
TRBJ2-3,TRBV7-2,-,CASSQALGGGGADTQYF
TRBJ2-7,TRBV6-5,-,CASFRTGQGAGEQYF
TRBJ2-2,TRBV2,-,CASRYIAGGTGELFF
TRBJ1-4,TRBV11-2,once,CASSSGQGVKEKLFF
TRBJ1-6,TRBV5-1,-,CASSPGRAAGSSPLHF
TRBJ1-4,TRBV19,once,CASSSPPGKVANEKLFF
TRBJ2-7,TRBV29-1,few,CSVEGQGTYEQYF
TRBJ1-5,TRBV7-9,-,CASSPGQGNQPQHF
TRBJ2-1,TRBV5-1,-,CASSPGGERYNEQFF
TRBJ1-2,TRBV11-2,few,CASSPMGGVYGYTF
TRBJ2-3,TRBV10-3,-,CAIRTSGTSQVTQYF
TRBJ2-3,TRBV4-1,-,CASSQDRGPYTDTQYF
TRBJ2-3,TRBV18,-,CASLLRDTQTDTQYF
TRBJ2-3,TRBV19,few,CASQRAGVSTDTQYF
TRBJ1-5,TRBV28,-,CASRGTDHQPQHF
TRBJ1-2,TRBV28,-,CASSSTTGRYAGYTF
TRBJ2-7,TRBV6-2/TRBV6-3,-,CASSYPPTTTYEQYF
TRBJ2-3,TRBV4-3,many,CASSHGPTGETDTQYF
TRBJ1-3,TRBV27,-,CASRPGTGAKLSGNTIYF
TRBJ2-5,TRBV6-5,-,CASSPWTGVRETQYF
TRBJ1-1,TRBV9,-,CASSVVGSGGSEAFF
TRBJ2-1,TRBV5-1,many,CASSSLGGGRYNEQFF
TRBJ1-1,TRBV7-2,-,CASSLAGPPETEAFF
TRBJ1-5,TRBV18,-,CASSPETGLQPQHF
TRBJ2-1,TRBV10-3,-,CAISERVGGAKGPQFF
TRBJ2-3,TRBV7-3,-,CASSSGTSGLLPTDTQYF
TRBJ1-5,TRBV28,few,CASIKQDPVSNQPQHF
TRBJ1-2,TRBV19,-,CASREQGARYGYTF
TRBJ2-1,TRBV7-9,-,CASSLVAGSYNEQFF